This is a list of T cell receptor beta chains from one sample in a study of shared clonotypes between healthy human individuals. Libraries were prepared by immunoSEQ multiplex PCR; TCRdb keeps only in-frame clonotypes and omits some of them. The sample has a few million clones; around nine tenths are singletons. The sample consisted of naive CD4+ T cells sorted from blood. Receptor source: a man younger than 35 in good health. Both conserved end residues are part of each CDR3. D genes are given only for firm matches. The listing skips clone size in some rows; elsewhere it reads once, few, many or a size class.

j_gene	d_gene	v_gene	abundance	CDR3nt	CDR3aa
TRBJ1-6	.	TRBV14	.	TGTGCCAGCAGCCAAGATGGGTTCGGGGTTTCACCCCTCCACTTT	CASSQDGFGVSPLHF
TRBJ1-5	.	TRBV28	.	TGTGCCAGCAGTTTAAACCCTTATAGCAATCAGCCCCAGCATTTT	CASSLNPYSNQPQHF
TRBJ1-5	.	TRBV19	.	TGTGCCAGTAACCTCCGCCCCGGGGAAGGCAGCAATCAGCCCCAGCATTTT	CASNLRPGEGSNQPQHF
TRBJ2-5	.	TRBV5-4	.	TGTGCCAGCAGCCCCGCCCCGGCCGAGGGGACCCAGTACTTC	CASSPAPAEGTQYF
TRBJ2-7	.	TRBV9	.	TGTGCCAGCAGCGTAGATGGAGGATCCTACGAGCAGTACTTC	CASSVDGGSYEQYF
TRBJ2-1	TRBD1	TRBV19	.	TGTGCCAGCGGGACAGGGTCCAATGAGCAGTTCTTC	CASGTGSNEQFF
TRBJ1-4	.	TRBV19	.	TGTGCCAGTAGCTGGGGGACAACTAATGAAAAACTGTTTTTT	CASSWGTTNEKLFF
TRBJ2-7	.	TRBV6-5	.	TGTGCCAGCAGTTACTCAGGGCATGGAGCCTACGAGCAGTACTTC	CASSYSGHGAYEQYF
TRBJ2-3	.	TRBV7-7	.	TGTGCTAGCAGCTTAGGTGGAGCGGCCACAGATACGCAGTATTTT	CASSLGGAATDTQYF
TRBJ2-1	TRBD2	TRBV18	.	TGTGCCAGCTCACCCGGGACTAGGGCCCCTCTCTCCTACAATGAGCAGTTCTTC	CASSPGTRAPLSYNEQFF
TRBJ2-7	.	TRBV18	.	TGTGCCAGCTCACCACCCTATCCTAGGGACTACGAGCAGTACTTC	CASSPPYPRDYEQYF
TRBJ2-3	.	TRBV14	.	TGTGCCAGCAGCCAAGTTCGCCTAGGGGTGCTTTTGGGCACAGATACGCAGTATTTT	CASSQVRLGVLLGTDTQYF
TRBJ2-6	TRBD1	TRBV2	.	TGTGCCAGCAGTGCACAGGGGTGGGCCAACGTCCTGACTTTC	CASSAQGWANVLTF
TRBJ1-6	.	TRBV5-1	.	TGCGCCAGCAGCTTGGAACTATTGGGGAATTCACCCCTCCACTTT	CASSLELLGNSPLHF
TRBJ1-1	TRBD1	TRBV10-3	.	TGTGCCATCAGGGGGACAGCCCCAAACACTGAAGCTTTCTTT	CAIRGTAPNTEAFF
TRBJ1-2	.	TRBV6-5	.	TGTGCCAGCAGTGCCACAGCTAACTATGGCTACACCTTC	CASSATANYGYTF
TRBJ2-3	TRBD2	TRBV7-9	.	TGTGCCAGCAGCTTATCGACCAGCGGGAGGGAGGATACGCAGTATTTT	CASSLSTSGREDTQYF
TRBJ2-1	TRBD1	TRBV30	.	TGTGCCTGGGGAGACAGGGGGTTTTACAATGAGCAGTTCTTC	CAWGDRGFYNEQFF
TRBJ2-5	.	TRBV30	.	TGTGCCTGGGGGACGTTAGGGCCGGGAGAGACCCAGTACTTC	CAWGTLGPGETQYF
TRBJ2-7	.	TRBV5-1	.	TGCGCCAGCAGCTTGGCCGGCAGGGGAAACTACGAGCAGTACTTC	CASSLAGRGNYEQYF
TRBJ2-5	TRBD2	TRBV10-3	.	TGTGCCATCAGTACTAGCGGGGGGGCTCTAGAGACCCAGTACTTC	CAISTSGGALETQYF
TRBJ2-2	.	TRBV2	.	TGTGCCAGCGGCCCTCGGAGGAACACCGGGGAGCTGTTTTTT	CASGPRRNTGELFF
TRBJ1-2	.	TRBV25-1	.	TGTGCCAGCAGTGAGGCTGGACCTATAAACTATGGCTACACCTTC	CASSEAGPINYGYTF
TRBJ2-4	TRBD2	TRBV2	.	TGTGCCAGCAGACCTGGGACTAGCGGAAAAAACATTCAGTACTTC	CASRPGTSGKNIQYF
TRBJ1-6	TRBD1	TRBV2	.	TGTGCCAGCAGCGGACAGGGGTCATCAAATTCACCCCTCCACTTT	CASSGQGSSNSPLHF
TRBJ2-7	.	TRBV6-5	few	TGTGCCAGCAGCCCTACAGGGCCCTACGAGCAGTACTTC	CASSPTGPYEQYF